Presented here are 21 T cell receptor beta chains from one specimen sequenced in a study of patients and donors after allogeneic stem cell transplantation. TCRdb ran MiXCR on the RT-PCR reads and lists one entry per CDR3 protein. This sample yields under 200,000 distinct CDR3 sequences, of which roughly 30% are seen a single time; about 3% belongs to the top ten. Sequences were obtained from blood, either unsorted or a sorted T cell fraction (not recorded which). The receptor source for this set is a human donor who was either an allogeneic HSCT recipient or a stem cell or donor lymphocyte infusion donor (not recorded which). It is not recorded whose cells these are; they may come from a transplant donor.

This chain uses TRBV20-1 with TRBJ2-3, with 11 bases that match TRBD2. CDR3 length: 16 amino acids. The germline V gene has CDR1 DFQATT and CDR2 SNEGSKA (reference sequence). J was trimmed by 4 bases and V by 0 bases; bases with no gene match: 6. CDR3 sequence: CSARDDLAGGADTQYF. The DNA for the CDR3 is TGCAGTGCTAGAGATGATTTAGCGGGAGGGGCAGATACGCAGTATTTT.

This clonotype was recorded a few times. This chain connects TRBV19 to TRBJ2-1; D might be TRBD1 or TRBD2, each matching 5 bases. The CDR3 consists of 14 residues. CDR1 is LNHDA and CDR2 is SQIVND in the germline V gene (reference sequence). V shed 4 bases and J shed 5 bases, with 12 bases lying between them. In DNA, the CDR3 is TGTGCCAGTAGTAGCCCCGGGACCAACAATGAGCAGTTCTTC. The encoded protein is CASSSPGTNNEQFF.

In this sample, this clonotype turned up a few times. V usage is TRBV10-3 and J usage is TRBJ1-6; D gene unclear. The germline V gene has CDR1 ENHRY and CDR2 SYGVKD. Trimming cost V 2 bases and J 7 bases, with 3 bases left between them. The CDR3 length is 12 residues. CDR3 DNA sequence: TGTGCCATCAGTGAGCAAAATTCACCCCTCCACTTT. Protein: CAISEQNSPLHF.

This clonotype was detected only once. The chain joins TRBV6-2 or TRBV6-3 to TRBJ2-7; D perhaps matches TRBD2 (5 bases). In germline, CDR1 is MNHEY, CDR2 SVGEGT. V was clipped by 8 bases and J by 1 base, with 9 bases between them. The CDR3 loop spans 12 amino acids. The CDR3 loop is CASDTGSYEQYF. The CDR3 DNA follows: TGTGCCAGCGACACGGGATCCTACGAGCAGTACTTC.

This clonotype was found a few times. This sequence joins TRBV12-5 and TRBJ2-1; 8 bases agree with TRBD2. With V trimmed by 7 bases and J by 4 bases, 9 bases remained unmatched. This CDR3 is 15 amino acids long. From germline, CDR1 is LGHNT and CDR2 FRNRAP. CDR3 sequence (DNA): TGTGCTAGTGCCCCGGGGGGGAATGGGTACAATGAGCAGTTCTTC. Protein sequence: CASAPGGNGYNEQFF.

CDR3 in DNA: TGTGCCAGCAGTACTGGGCCGGGACAGCTATACGAGCAGTACTTC. It codes for CASSTGPGQLYEQYF. The genes are TRBV6-5 and TRBJ2-7; TRBD1 matches 7 bases. V shed 5 bases, J shed 4 bases, and the junction held 11 bases outside the gene matches. This CDR3 contains 15 residues. Germline-derived CDR1 and CDR2 are MNHEY and SVGAGI.

This rearrangement joins TRBV29-1 to TRBJ2-3; 7 nucleotides line up with TRBD1. V was pared by 6 bases and J by 3 bases, with 9 bases of the junction left unmatched. In germline, CDR1 is SQVTM, CDR2 ANQGSEA. The CDR3 totals 14 residues. Here the CDR3 DNA reads TGCAGCGTAGTTCCGGGACAGAGAACAGATACGCAGTATTTT. Translation: CSVVPGQRTDTQYF.

V is TRBV7-6 and J is TRBJ2-1, with D uncertain. V was clipped by 5 bases and J by 8 bases, with 19 bases between them. The CDR3 totals 15 residues. The germline V gene encodes CDR1 SGHVS and CDR2 FNYEAQ. The CDR3 DNA is TGTGCCAGCAGCCTTGATCCTAACCCGTCGGATGAGCAGTTCTTC. Translation gives CASSLDPNPSDEQFF.

The CDR3 DNA sequence: TGCGCCAGCAGCCAAGATGTAATAGCGGGAGAGACCCAGTACTTC. This gives the protein CASSQDVIAGETQYF. The J gene is TRBJ2-5, the V gene TRBV4-3, with 7 bases fitting TRBD2. The CDR3 is 15 amino acids. Germline values: CDR1 LGHNA, CDR2 YSLEER. V dropped 0 bases and J dropped 4; count of bases not matched to a gene: 5.

The chain is built from TRBV10-3 and TRBJ2-7, with 10 bases lining up with TRBD1. With V trimmed by 4 bases and J by 2 bases, 2 bases remained unmatched. Germline V CDR1 and CDR2: ENHRY, SYGVKD. The CDR3 sequence is 14 residues long. CDR3 bases: TGTGCCATCAGTGTCGGGACAGGGGCCTACGAGCAGTACTTC. It yields the protein CAISVGTGAYEQYF.

V usage is TRBV6-2 or TRBV6-3 and J usage is TRBJ2-7; 13 bases agree with TRBD2. Germline assignment: CDR1 MNHEY and CDR2 SVGEGT. The CDR3 is made up of 18 amino acids. V was clipped by 0 bases and J by 3 bases; unmatched bases: 8. CDR3 in amino acids: CASSYSGLAGPSSYEQYF. DNA of the CDR3: TGTGCCAGCAGTTACTCGGGACTAGCGGGACCTTCAAGCTACGAGCAGTACTTC.

There are a few counts of this clonotype. The chain couples TRBV7-3 to TRBJ1-1; weak D call: TRBD1 (6 bases). V was pared by 1 base and J by 8 bases, with 14 bases between. Germline V lookup: CDR1 SGHTA, CDR2 FQGTGA. This CDR3 region has 14 residues. CDR3 nucleotides: TGTGCCAGCAGCTTAATGGGGGGCGCAGGCGAAGCTTTCTTT. It translates to CASSLMGGAGEAFF.

In its sample, this clonotype was seen a few times. The CDR3 region has the DNA TGTGCCAGCAATCGGGGGACGACCCGTTACGAGCAGTACTTC. Encoded protein: CASNRGTTRYEQYF. The V gene is TRBV6-2 or TRBV6-3, the J gene TRBJ2-7; perhaps TRBD2 as D (6 bases). The germline V gene has CDR1 MNHEY and CDR2 SVGEGT. Trimming shortened V by 7 bases and J by 4 bases, and 17 bases separated the two germline ends. The CDR3 contains 14 residues.

Note on this clonotype: Germline is not matched at one junction end, which may reflect a read error. The chain is built from TRBV12-3 or TRBV12-4 and TRBJ2-7; 9 bases align to TRBD2. This CDR3 is built from 16 residues. In DNA form, the CDR3 reads TGTGCCAGCAGTTTAACCCTCGCCGGGACTAGCTACGAGCAGCACTTC. Protein product: CASSLTLAGTSYEQHF.

The CDR3 is CASSLTGTVDEKLFF. As DNA, the CDR3 is TGTGCCAGCAGTTTGACCGGGACAGTGGATGAAAAACTGTTTTTT. The V and J genes are TRBV5-8 and TRBJ1-4; the match to TRBD1 covers 7 bases. The junction had 10 bases not matched to a gene; V was cut back by 5 bases and J by 6 bases. Germline V lookup: CDR1 SGHTS, CDR2 YDEGEE. This CDR3 contains 15 residues. Full variable domain (missing parts from reference TRBV5-8 and TRBJ1-4): EAGVTQSPTHLIKTRGQQATLRCSPISGHTSVYWYQQALGLGLQFLLWYDEGEERNRGNFPPRFSGRQFPNYSSELNVNALELEDSALYLCASSLTGTVDEKLFFGSGTQLSVL.

This sequence joins TRBV4-2 and TRBJ2-7; D perhaps matches TRBD1 (8 bases). Germline-derived CDR1 and CDR2 are LGHNA and YNFKEQ. This CDR3 is 14 amino acids long. V was cut by 1 base and J by 6 bases, with 13 bases left in between. The CDR3 bases are TGTGCCAGCAGCCAAGTACAGGGGGGGTCCGAGCAGTACTTC. Protein: CASSQVQGGSEQYF.

The CDR3 sequence is CASSYSQVRSYNEQFF. Here the CDR3 DNA reads TGTGCCAGCAGTTACTCCCAGGTCCGCTCCTACAATGAGCAGTTCTTC. The chain employs TRBV6-2 or TRBV6-3 and TRBJ2-1; D is ambiguous. CDR1 is MNHEY, CDR2 SVGEGT, per germline. The ends were cut back, 0 bases at V and 0 bases at J, with 9 bases in the middle. The CDR3 contains 16 residues.

The V and J genes are TRBV6-2 or TRBV6-3 and TRBJ1-2, with TRBD1 identical over 8 bases. The CDR3 extends over 13 amino acids. J lost 4 bases, V lost 7 bases, and 5 bases had no gene match. The V gene's germline CDR1 is MNHEY and CDR2 SVGEGT. Here the CDR3 DNA reads TGTGCCAGCAAGGTGACAGGGGTCTATGGCTACACCTTC. This sequence encodes CASKVTGVYGYTF.

This clonotype was detected once. The chain carries TRBV7-3 and TRBJ2-7; D gene ambiguous. Deletions cut 8 bases from V and 2 bases from J, with 13 bases between. Germline loops: CDR1 SGHTA, CDR2 FQGTGA. The CDR3 sequence is 13 residues long. The CDR3 nucleotides read TGTGCCAGCTCCAGTGCCCACCCCTACGAGCAGTACTTC. As protein: CASSSAHPYEQYF. The full variable domain, its missing parts supplied by reference TRBV7-3 and TRBJ2-7, is GAGVSQTPSNKVTEKGKYVELRCDPISGHTALYWYRQSLGQGPEFLIYFQGTGAADDSGLPNDRFFAVRPEGSVSTLKIQRTERGDSAVYLCASSSAHPYEQYFGPGTRLTVT.

This clonotype was found many times. This chain links TRBV25-1 with TRBJ1-3; D call uncertain. This CDR3 is built from 15 residues. Germline values: CDR1 MGHDK, CDR2 SYGVNS. The V end was cut by 0 bases, the J end by 1 base, with 7 bases between. Here the CDR3 reads CASSEYRGSGNTIYF. CDR3 sequence (DNA): TGTGCCAGCAGTGAATACCGAGGATCTGGAAACACCATATATTTT.

This clonotype was found a few times. The rearrangement uses TRBV10-3 and TRBJ2-1, with TRBD2 as a possible D gene (6 bases). The CDR3 spans 15 residues. V lost 4 bases and J lost 0, with 10 bases in between. Per germline, CDR1 ENHRY and CDR2 SYGVKD. The CDR3 nucleotides read TGTGCCATCAGTGGGGGGAGGAACTCCTACAATGAGCAGTTCTTC. Its protein product is CAISGGRNSYNEQFF.